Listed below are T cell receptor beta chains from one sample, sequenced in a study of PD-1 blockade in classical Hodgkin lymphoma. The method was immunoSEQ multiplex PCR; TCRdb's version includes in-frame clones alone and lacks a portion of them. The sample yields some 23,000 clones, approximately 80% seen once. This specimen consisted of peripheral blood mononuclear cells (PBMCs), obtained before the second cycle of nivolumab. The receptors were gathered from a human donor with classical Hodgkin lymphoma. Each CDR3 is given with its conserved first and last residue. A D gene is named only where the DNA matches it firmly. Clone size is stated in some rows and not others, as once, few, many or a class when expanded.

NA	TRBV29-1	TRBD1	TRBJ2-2	TGCAGCGTTGAGGGACAGGGAATTTCAAGCACCGGGGAGCTGTTTTTT	CSVEGQGISSTGELFF
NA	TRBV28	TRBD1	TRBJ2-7	TGTGCCAGCAGTTCACTCGGAACAGGGGGGTACGAGCAGTACTTC	CASSSLGTGGYEQYF
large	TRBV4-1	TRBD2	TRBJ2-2	TGCGCCAGCAGCTGGACTAGCGGGACCGCCGGGGAGCTGTTTTTT	CASSWTSGTAGELFF
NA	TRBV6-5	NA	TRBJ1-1	TGTGCCAGCAGTTACACCGGGGTAGTTAGGACTGAAGCTTTCTTT	CASSYTGVVRTEAFF
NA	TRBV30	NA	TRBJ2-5	TGTGCCTACCAGAACAGGGCCCGTGAGACCCAGTACTTC	CAYQNRARETQYF
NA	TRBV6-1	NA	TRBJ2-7	TGTGCCAGCAGAACGGACAGTCACGAGCAGTACTTC	CASRTDSHEQYF
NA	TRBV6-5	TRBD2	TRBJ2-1	TGTGCCAGCAGCGCAAGGACTAGCGGGGGGGAGCAGTTCTTC	CASSARTSGGEQFF
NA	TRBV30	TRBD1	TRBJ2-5	TGTGCCTGGGGGACAGGGGGTCGGGAGACCCAGTACTTC	CAWGTGGRETQYF
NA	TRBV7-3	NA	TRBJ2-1	TGTGCCAGCAGCTTACGCGCAGGGGTTGGAAAAGCTTACAATGAGCAGTTCTTC	CASSLRAGVGKAYNEQFF
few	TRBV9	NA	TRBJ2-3	TGTGCCAGCAGCGAAAGTGGGGGCCCAGATACGCAGTATTTT	CASSESGGPDTQYF
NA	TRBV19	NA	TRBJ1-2	TGTGCCAGTAGTCCTCTCGAGGTTCTGGGTGGCTACACCTTC	CASSPLEVLGGYTF
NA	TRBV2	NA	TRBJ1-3	TGTGCCACCCTTTTGGGGCGCCACGCCTCAATTGGGGACACCATATATTTT	CATLLGRHASIGDTIYF
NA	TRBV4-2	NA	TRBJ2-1	TGTGCCAGCAGCCGATGGACGGCATACAATGAGCAGTTCTTC	CASSRWTAYNEQFF
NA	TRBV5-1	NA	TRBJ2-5	TGCGCCAGCAGCCAACAAGAGACCCAGTACTTC	CASSQQETQYF
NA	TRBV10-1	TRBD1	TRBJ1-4	TGCGCCAGCAACGGACAGGGTAGTTCCACTAATGAAAAACTGTTTTTT	CASNGQGSSTNEKLFF
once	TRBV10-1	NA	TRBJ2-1	TGCGCCAGCAGCCCCGGAGGAGTGAGAGGTGAGCAGTTCTTC	CASSPGGVRGEQFF
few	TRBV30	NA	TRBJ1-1	TGTGCCTGGAGTCCGAAAACTGAAGCTTTCTTT	CAWSPKTEAFF
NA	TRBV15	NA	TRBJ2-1	TGTGCCACCAGCAGCGACCACTACAATGAGCAGTTCTTC	CATSSDHYNEQFF
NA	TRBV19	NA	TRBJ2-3	TGTGCCAGCCAAGACGGGGGCCCTAGCACAGATACGCAGTATTTT	CASQDGGPSTDTQYF
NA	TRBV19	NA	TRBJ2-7	TGTGCCAGTAGTCCCCGAACGATGGGCGAGCAGTACTTC	CASSPRTMGEQYF
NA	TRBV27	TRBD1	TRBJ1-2	TGTGCCAGCGGTCCGACAGGGGGTCACTATGGCTACACCTTC	CASGPTGGHYGYTF
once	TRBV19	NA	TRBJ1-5	TGTGCCAGTAGTACCCACAAGGATCAGCCCCAGCATTTT	CASSTHKDQPQHF
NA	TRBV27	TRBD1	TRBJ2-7	TGTGCCAGCAAGGGACAGGGAACCCACGAGCAGTACTTC	CASKGQGTHEQYF
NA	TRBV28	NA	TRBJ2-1	TGTGCCAGCAGAGGCGAGAATGAGCAGTTCTTC	CASRGENEQFF